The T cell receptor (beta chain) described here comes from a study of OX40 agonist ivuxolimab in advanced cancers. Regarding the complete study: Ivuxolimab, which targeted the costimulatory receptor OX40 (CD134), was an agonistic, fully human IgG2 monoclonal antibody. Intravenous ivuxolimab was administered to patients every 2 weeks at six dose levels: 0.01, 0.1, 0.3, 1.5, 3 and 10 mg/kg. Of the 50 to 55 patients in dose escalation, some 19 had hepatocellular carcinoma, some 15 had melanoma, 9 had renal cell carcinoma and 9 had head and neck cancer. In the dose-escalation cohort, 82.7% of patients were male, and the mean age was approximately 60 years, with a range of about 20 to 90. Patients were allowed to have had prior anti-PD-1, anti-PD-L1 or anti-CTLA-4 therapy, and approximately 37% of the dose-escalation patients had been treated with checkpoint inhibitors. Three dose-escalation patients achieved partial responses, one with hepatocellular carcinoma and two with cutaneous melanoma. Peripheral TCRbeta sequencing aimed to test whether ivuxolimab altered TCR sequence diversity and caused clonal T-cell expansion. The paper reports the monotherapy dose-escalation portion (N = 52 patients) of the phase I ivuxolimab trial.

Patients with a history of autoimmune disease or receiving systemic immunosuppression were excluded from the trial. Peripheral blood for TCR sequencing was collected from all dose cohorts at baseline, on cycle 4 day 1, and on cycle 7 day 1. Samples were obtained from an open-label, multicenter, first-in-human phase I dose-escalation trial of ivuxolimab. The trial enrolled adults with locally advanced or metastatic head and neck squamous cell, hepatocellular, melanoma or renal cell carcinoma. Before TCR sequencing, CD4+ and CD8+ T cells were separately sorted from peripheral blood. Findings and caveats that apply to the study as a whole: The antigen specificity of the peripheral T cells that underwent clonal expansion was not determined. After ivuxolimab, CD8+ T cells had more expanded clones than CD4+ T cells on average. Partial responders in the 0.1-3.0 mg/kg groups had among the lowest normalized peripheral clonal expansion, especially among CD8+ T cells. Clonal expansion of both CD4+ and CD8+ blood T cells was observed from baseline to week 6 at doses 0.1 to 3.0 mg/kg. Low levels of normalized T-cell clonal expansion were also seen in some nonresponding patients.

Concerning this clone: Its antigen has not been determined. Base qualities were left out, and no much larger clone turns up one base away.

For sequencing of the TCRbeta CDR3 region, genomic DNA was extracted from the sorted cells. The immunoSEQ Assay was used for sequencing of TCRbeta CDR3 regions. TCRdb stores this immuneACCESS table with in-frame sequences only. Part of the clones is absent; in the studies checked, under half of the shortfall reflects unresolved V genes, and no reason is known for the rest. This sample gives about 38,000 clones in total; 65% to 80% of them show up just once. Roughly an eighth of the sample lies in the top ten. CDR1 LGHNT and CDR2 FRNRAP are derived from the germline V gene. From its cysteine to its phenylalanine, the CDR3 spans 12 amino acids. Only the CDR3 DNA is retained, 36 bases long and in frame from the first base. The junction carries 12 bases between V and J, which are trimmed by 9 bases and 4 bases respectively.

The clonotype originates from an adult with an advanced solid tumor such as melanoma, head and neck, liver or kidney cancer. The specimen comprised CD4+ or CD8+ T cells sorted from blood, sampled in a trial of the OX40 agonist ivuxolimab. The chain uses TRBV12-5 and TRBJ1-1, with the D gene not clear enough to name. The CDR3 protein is CASRRIGTEAFF. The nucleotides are TGTGCTAGCCGCAGGATTGGCACTGAAGCTTTCTTT.